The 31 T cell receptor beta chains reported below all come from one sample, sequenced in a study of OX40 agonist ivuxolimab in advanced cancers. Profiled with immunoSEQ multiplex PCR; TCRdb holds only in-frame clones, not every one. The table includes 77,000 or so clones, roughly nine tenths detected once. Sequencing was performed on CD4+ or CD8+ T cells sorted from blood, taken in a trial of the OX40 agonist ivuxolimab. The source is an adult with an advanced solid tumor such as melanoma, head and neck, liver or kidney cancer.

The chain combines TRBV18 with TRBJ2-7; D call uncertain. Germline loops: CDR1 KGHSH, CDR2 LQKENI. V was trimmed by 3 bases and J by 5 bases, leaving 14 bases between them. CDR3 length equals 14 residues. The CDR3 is CASSPVLGQDEQYF. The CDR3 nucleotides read TGTGCCAGCTCACCGGTCCTGGGTCAAGACGAGCAGTACTTC.

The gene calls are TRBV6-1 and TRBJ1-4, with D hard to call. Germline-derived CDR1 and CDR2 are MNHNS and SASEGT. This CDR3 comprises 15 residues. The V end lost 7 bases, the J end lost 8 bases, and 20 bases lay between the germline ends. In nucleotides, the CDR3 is TGTGCCAGCATCCGGCAGAGTCTAGCTTGGGAAAAACTGTTTTTT. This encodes CASIRQSLAWEKLFF.

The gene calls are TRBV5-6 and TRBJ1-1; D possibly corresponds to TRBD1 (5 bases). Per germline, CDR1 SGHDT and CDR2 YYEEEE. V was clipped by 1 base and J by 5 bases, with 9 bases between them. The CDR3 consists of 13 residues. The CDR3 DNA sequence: TGTGCCAGCAGCTTGATGGAGGGGACTGAAGCTTTCTTT. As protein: CASSLMEGTEAFF.

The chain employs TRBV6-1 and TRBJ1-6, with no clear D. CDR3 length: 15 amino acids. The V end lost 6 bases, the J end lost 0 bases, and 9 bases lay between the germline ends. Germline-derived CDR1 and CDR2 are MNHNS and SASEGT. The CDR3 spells CASSQGSSYNSPLHF. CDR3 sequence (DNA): TGTGCCAGCAGCCAAGGGAGCTCCTATAATTCACCCCTCCACTTT.

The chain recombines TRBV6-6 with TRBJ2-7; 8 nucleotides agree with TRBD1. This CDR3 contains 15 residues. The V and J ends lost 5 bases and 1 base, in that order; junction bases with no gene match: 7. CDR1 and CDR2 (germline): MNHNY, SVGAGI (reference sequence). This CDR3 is CASSAIDRGSYEQYF. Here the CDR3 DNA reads TGTGCCAGCAGTGCCATTGACAGGGGATCCTACGAGCAGTACTTC.

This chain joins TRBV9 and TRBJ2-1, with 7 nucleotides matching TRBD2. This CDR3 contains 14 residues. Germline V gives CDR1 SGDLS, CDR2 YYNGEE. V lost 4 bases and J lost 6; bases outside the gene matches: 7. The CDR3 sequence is CASSPLSSGNEQFF. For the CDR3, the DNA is TGTGCCAGCAGCCCTCTATCTAGCGGCAATGAGCAGTTCTTC.

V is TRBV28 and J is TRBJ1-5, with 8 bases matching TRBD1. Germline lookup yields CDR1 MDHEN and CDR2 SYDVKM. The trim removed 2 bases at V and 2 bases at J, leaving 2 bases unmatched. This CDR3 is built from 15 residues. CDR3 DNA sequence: TGTGCCAGCAGTTTACTGGGACAGGGCAATCAGCCCCAGCATTTT. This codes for CASSLLGQGNQPQHF.

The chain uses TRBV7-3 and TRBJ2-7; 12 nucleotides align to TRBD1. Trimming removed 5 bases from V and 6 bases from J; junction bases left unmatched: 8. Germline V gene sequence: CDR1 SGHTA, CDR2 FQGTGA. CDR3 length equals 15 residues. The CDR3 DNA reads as TGTGCCAGCAGCCCACGGGACAGGGGGCCGAGCGAGCAGTACTTC. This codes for CASSPRDRGPSEQYF.

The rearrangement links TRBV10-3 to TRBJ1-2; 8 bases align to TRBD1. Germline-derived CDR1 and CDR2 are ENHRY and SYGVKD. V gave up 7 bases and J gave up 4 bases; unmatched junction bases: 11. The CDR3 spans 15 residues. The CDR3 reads CAITAGQGALYGYTF. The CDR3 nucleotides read TGTGCCATCACCGCGGGGCAGGGGGCTCTCTATGGCTACACCTTC.

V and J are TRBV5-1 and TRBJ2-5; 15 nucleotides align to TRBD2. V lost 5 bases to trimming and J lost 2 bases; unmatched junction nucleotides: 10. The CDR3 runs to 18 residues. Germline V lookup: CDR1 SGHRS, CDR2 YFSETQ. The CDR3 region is CASSFQGLAGGGQETQYF. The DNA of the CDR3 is TGCGCCAGCAGTTTTCAGGGACTAGCGGGAGGAGGGCAAGAGACCCAGTACTTC.

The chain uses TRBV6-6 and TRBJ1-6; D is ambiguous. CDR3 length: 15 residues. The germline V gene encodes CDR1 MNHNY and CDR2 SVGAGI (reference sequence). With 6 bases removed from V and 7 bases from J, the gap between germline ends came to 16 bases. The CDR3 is CASSLNFLGNSPLHF. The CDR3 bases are TGTGCCAGCAGCCTCAACTTTTTGGGGAATTCACCCCTCCACTTT.

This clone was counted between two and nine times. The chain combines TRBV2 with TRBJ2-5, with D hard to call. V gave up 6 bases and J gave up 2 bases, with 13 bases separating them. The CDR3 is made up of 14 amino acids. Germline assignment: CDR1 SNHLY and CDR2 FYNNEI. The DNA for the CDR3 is TGTGCCAGCAGCAGGACGGCGAAGCAAGAGACCCAGTACTTC. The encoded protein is CASSRTAKQETQYF.

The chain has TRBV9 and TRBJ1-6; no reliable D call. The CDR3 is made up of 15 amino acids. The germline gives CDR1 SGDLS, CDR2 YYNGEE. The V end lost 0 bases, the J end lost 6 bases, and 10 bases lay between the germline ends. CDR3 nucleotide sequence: TGTGCCAGCAGCGTAGTCTCGATGAGTAATTCACCCCTCCACTTT. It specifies CASSVVSMSNSPLHF.

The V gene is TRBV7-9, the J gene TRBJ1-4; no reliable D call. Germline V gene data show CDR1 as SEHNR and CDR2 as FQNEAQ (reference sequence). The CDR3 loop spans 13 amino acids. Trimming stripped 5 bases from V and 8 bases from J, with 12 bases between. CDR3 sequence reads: CASSVGRGEKLFF. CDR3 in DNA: TGTGCCAGCAGCGTCGGACGAGGCGAAAAACTGTTTTTT.

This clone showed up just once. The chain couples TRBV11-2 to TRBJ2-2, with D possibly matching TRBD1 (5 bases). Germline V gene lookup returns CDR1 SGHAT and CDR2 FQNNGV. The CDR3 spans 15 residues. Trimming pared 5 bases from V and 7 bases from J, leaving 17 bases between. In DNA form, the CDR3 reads TGTGCCAGCAGCCCCCTGGCAGGGCAAAACGGGGAGCTGTTTTTT. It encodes CASSPLAGQNGELFF.

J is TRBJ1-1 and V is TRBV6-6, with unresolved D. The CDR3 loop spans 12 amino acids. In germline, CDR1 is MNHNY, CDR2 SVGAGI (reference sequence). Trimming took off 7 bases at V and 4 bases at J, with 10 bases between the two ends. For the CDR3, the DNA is TGTGCCAGCAAGCTGGATGGCACTGAAGCTTTCTTT. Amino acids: CASKLDGTEAFF.

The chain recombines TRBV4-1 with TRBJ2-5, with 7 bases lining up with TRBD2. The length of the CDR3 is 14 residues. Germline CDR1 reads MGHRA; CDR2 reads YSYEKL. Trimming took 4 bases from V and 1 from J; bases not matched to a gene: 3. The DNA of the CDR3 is TGCGCCAGCAGCCTCACTAGCGCCCAAGAGACCCAGTACTTC. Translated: CASSLTSAQETQYF.

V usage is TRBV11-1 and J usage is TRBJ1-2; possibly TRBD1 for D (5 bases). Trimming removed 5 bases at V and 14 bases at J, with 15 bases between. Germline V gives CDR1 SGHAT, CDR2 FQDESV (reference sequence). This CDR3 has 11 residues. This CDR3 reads CASSPLGGPTF. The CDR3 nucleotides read TGTGCCAGCAGCCCCCTTGGGGGACCGACCTTC.

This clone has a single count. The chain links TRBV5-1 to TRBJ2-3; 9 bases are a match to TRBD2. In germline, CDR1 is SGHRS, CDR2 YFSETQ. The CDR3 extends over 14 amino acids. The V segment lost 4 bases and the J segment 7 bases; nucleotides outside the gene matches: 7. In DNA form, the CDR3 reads TGCGCCAGCAGCAATAGCGGGAGTGGAAATACGCAGTATTTT. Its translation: CASSNSGSGNTQYF. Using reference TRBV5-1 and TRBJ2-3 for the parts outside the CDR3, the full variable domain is KAGVTQTPRYLIKTRGQQVTLSCSPISGHRSVSWYQQTPGQGLQFLFEYFSETQRNKGNFPGRFSGRQFSNSRSEMNVSTLELGDSALYLCASSNSGSGNTQYFGPGTRLTVL.

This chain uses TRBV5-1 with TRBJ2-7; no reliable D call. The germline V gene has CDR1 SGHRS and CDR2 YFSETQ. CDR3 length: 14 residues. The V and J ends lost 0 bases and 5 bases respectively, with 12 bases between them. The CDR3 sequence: CASSLARGDDEQYF. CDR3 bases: TGCGCCAGCAGCTTGGCCAGAGGAGACGACGAGCAGTACTTC.

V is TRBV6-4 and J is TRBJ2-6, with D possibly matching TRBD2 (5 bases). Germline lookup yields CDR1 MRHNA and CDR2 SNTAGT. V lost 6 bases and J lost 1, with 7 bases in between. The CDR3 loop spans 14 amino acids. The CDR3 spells CASREGSGANVLTF. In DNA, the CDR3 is TGTGCCAGCAGAGAGGGTTCTGGGGCCAACGTCCTGACTTTC.

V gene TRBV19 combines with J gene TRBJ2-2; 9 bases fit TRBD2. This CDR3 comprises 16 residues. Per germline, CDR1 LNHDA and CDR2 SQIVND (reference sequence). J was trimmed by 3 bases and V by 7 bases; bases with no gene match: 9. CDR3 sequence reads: CASTPGLAGYTGELFF. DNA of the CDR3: TGTGCCAGTACCCCGGGTCTAGCGGGGTACACCGGGGAGCTGTTTTTT.

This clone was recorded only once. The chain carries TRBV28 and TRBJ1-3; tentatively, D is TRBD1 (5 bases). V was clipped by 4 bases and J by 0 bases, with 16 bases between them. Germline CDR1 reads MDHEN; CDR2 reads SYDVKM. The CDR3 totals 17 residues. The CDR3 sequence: CASSSGTGPISGNTIYF. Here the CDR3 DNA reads TGTGCCAGCAGTTCCGGGACGGGCCCCATCTCTGGAAACACCATATATTTT.

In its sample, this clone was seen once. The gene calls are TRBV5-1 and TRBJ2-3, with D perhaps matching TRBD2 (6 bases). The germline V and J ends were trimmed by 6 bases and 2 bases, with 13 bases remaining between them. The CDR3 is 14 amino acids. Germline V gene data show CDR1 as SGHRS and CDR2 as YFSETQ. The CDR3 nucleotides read TGCGCCAGCAAGGCGGCGGGGTTCACAGATACGCAGTATTTT. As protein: CASKAAGFTDTQYF.

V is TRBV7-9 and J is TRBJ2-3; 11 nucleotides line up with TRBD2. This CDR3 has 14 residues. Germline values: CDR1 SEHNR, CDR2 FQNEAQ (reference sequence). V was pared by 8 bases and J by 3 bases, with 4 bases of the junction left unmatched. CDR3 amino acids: CASGGLAVTDTQYF. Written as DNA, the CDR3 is TGTGCCAGCGGGGGACTAGCGGTTACAGATACGCAGTATTTT.

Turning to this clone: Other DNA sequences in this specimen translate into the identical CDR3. The CDR3 DNA is TGCGCCAGCAGCTTGGAAAGATATGGCTACACCTTC. This gives the protein CASSLERYGYTF. The J gene is TRBJ1-2, the V gene TRBV5-1; no reliable D call. V was cut by 0 bases and J by 5 bases, with 5 bases left in between. The germline CDR1 and CDR2 sequences are SGHRS and YFSETQ. This CDR3 region has 12 residues.

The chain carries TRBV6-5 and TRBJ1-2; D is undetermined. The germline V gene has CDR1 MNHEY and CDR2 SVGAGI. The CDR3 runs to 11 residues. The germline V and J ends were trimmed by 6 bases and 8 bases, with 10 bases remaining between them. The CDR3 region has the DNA TGTGCCAGCAGCCTAAGCCGGGGCTACACCTTC. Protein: CASSLSRGYTF.

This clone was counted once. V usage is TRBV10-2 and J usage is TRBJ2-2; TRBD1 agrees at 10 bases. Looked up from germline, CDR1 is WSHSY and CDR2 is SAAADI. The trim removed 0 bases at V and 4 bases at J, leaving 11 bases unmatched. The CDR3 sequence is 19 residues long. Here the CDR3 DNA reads TGCGCCAGCAGTGAGTCTACGGGTTTTTGGACAGGGGGCACCGGGGAGCTGTTTTTT. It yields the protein CASSESTGFWTGGTGELFF.

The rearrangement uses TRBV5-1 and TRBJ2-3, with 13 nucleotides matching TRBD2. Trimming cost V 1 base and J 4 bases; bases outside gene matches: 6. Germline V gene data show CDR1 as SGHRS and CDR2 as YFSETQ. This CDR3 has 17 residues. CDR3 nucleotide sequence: TGCGCCAGCAGCTTGCGGGGCGGACTAGCGGGAGCAGATACGCAGTATTTT. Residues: CASSLRGGLAGADTQYF.

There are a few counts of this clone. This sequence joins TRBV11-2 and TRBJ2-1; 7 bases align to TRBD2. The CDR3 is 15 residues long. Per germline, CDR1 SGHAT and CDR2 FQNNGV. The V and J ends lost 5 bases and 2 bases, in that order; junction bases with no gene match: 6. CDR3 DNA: TGTGCCAGCAGCCCGGGACTACTTGCCTACAATGAGCAGTTCTTC. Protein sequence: CASSPGLLAYNEQFF.

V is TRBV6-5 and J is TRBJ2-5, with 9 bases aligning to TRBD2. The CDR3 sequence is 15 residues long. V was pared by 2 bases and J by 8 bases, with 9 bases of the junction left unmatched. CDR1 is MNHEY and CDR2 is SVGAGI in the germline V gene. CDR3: CASSYGFSSGDTQYF. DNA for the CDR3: TGTGCCAGCAGTTACGGTTTCTCTAGCGGGGACACCCAGTACTTC.